The following is a T cell receptor (beta chain) sequence with its context. Its cognate antigen is unknown. No fewer than 5 micrograms of total RNA were isolated from every sample. The CDR3 is 13 amino acids. V lost 6 bases, J lost 7 bases, and 7 bases stayed unmatched. Germline lookup yields CDR1 MNHEY and CDR2 SVGEGT. The authors ran a second PCR of about 7 to 12 cycles using a sample-barcoded 5' primer and a J-beta primer mix. Every cDNA molecule bore a tag from a template-switch adaptor containing 12 random nucleotides. TCRdb processed the 5' RACE reads anew with MiXCR; each CDR3 protein has one entry. The sample shows about 1.8 million distinct CDR3 sequences, 49% of them seen only once. This specimen comes from a study of blood T cells in healthy people across ages. Study findings and constraints: Age brought a roughly linear fall in TCR beta diversity measured per million T cells.

The sequencing sample was made of blood. The origin of this receptor is a woman aged 40 to 55 in good health. This rearrangement joins TRBV6-2 or TRBV6-3 to TRBJ2-7, with TRBD2 matching 9 bases. The CDR3 nucleotides are TGTGCCAGCAGCCAACTAGCGGGTTGGGAGCAGTACTTC. It specifies CASSQLAGWEQYF.